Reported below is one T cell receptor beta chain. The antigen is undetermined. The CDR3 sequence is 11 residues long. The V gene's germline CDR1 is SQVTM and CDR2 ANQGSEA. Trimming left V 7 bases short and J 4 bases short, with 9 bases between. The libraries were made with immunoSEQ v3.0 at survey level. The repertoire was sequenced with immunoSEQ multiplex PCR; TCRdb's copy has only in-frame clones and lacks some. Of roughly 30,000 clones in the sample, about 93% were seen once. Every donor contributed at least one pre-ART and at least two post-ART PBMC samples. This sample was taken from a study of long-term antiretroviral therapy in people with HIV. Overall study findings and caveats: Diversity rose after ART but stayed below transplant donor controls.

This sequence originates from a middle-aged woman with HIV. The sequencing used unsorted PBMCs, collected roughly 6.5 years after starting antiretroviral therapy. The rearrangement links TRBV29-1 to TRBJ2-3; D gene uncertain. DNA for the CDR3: TGCAGCGGCGGATTGGCAGATACGCAGTATTTT. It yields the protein CSGGLADTQYF.